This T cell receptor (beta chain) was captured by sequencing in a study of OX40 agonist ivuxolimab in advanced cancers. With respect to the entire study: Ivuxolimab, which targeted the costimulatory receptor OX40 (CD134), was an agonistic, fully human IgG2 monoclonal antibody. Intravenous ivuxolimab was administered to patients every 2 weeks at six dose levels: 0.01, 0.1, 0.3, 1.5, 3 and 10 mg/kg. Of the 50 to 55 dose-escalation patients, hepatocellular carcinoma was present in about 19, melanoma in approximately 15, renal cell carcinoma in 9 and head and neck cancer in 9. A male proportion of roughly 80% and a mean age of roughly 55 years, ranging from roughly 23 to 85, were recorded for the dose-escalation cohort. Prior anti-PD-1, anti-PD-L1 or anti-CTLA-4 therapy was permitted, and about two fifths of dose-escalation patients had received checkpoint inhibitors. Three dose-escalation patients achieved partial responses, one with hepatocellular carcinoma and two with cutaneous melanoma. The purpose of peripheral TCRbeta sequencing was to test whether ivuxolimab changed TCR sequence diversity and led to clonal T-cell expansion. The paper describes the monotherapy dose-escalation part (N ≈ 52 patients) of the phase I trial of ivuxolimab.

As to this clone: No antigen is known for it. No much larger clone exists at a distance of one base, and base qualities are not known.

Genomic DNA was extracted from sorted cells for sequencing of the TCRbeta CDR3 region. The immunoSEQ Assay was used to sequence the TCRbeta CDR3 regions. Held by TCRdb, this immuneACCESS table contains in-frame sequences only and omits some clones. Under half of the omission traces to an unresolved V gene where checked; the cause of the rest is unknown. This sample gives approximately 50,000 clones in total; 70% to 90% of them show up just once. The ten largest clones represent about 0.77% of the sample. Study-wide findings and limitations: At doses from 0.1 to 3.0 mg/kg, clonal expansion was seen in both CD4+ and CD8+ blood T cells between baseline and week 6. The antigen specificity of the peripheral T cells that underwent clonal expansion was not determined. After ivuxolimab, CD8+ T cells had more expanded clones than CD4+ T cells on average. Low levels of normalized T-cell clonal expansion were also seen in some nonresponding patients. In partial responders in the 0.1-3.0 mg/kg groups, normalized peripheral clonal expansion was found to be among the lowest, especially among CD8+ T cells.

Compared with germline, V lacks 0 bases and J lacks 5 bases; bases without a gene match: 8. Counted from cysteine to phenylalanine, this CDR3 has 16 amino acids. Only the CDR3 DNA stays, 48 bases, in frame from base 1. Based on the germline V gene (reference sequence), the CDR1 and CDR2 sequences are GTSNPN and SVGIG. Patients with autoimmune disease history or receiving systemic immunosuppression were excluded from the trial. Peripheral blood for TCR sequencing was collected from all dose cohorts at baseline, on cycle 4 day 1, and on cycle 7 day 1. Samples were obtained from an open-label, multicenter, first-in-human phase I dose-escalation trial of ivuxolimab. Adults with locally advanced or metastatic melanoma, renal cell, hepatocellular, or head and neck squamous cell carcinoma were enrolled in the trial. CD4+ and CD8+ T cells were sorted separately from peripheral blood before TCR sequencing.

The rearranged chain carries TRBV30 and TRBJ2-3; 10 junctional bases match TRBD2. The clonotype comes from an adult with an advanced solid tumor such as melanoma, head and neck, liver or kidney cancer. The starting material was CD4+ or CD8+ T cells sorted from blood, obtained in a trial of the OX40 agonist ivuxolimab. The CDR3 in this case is CAWSVGLAGAGDTQYF. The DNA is TGTGCCTGGAGTGTAGGGCTAGCGGGAGCTGGAGATACGCAGTATTTT.